The subject of this entry is one TCR beta chain. Its antigen is still unknown. Germline V gene sequence: CDR1 SGHTS, CDR2 YDEGEE. The CDR3 spans 15 residues. Trimming took off 1 base at V and 4 bases at J, with 12 bases between the two ends. With 60 Vbeta and 13 Jbeta primers, the PCR was carried out. Clones were sequenced by immunoSEQ multiplex PCR, and TCRdb holds only the in-frame ones, with some missing. Among 150,000 to 200,000 clones listed, roughly 84% were seen once. This sample is drawn from a study of cytomegalovirus exposure and HLA in healthy donors. Study findings and constraints: In an earlier analysis, in some 500 donors, most V segments appeared productive either ~87% or ~30% of the time. Presence/absence analyses assumed roughly uniform sequencing depth across donors, which may not hold.

This receptor was identified in a boy between 10 and 17 years old in good health and CMV-seronegative. Sequenced input: PBMCs. The chain recombines TRBV5-8 with TRBJ1-5; tentatively, D is TRBD1 (5 bases). CDR3 loop: CASSLLAGSNQPQHF. CDR3 DNA sequence: TGTGCCAGCAGCTTGTTAGCAGGGTCGAATCAGCCCCAGCATTTT. Together with reference TRBV5-8 and TRBJ1-5, the CDR3 gives the full variable domain: EAGVTQSPTHLIKTRGQQATLRCSPISGHTSVYWYQQALGLGLQFLLWYDEGEERNRGNFPPRFSGRQFPNYSSELNVNALELEDSALYLCASSLLAGSNQPQHFGDGTRLSIL.